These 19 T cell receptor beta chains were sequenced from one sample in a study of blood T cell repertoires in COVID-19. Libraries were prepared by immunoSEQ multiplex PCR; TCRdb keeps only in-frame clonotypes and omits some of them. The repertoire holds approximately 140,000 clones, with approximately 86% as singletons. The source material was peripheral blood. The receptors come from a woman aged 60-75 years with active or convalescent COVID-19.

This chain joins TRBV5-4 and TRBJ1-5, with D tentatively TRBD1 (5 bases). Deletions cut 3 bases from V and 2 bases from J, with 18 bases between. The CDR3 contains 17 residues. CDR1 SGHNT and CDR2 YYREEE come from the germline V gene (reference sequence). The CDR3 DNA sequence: TGTGCCAGCAGCTATGGGCCGAGGGCGGGGGGCAATCAGCCCCAGCATTTT. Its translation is CASSYGPRAGGNQPQHF.

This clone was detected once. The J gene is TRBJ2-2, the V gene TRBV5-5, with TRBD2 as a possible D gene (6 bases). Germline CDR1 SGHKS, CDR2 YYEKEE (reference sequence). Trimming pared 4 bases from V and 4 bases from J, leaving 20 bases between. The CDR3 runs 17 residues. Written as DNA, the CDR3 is TGTGCCAGCAGCGGACCGACTAGTAATGGGGCCACCGGGGAGCTGTTTTTT. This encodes CASSGPTSNGATGELFF.

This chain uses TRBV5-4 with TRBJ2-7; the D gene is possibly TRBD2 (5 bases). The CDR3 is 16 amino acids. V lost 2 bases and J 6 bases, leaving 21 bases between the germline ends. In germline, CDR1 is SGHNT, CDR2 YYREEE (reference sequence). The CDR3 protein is CASSLQEQRAAGEQYF. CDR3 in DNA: TGTGCCAGCAGCTTACAAGAACAGCGTGCCGCGGGCGAGCAGTACTTC.

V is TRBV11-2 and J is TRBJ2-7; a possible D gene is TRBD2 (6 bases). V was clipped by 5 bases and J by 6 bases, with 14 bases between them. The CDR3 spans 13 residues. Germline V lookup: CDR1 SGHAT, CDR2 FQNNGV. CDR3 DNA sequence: TGTGCCAGCAGCGTGGGACTGGCCTCCGAGCAGTACTTC. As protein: CASSVGLASEQYF.

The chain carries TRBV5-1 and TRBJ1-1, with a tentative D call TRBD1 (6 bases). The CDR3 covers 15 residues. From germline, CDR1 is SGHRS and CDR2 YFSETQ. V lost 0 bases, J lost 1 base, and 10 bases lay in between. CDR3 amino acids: CASSLDLGQNTEAFF. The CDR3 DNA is TGCGCCAGCAGCTTGGACCTGGGACAGAACACTGAAGCTTTCTTT.

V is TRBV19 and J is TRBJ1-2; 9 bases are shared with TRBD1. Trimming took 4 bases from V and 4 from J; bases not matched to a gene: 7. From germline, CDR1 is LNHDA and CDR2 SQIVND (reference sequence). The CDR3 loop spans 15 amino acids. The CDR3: CASSTDRGLTYGYTF. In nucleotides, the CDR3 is TGTGCCAGTAGTACGGACAGGGGCCTGACCTATGGCTACACCTTC.

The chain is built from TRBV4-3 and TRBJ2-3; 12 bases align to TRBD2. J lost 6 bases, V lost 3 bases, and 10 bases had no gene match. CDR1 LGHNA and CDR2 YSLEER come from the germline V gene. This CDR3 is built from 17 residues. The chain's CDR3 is CASSQDSSGGALDTQYF. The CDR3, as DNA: TGCGCCAGCAGCCAGGACTCTAGCGGGGGGGCCCTCGATACGCAGTATTTT.

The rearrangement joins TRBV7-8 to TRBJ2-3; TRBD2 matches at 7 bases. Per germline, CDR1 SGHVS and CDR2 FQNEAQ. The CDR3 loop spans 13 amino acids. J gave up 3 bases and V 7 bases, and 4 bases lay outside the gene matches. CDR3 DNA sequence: TGTGCCAGCAACCCGGGGGGTACAGATACGCAGTATTTT. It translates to CASNPGGTDTQYF.

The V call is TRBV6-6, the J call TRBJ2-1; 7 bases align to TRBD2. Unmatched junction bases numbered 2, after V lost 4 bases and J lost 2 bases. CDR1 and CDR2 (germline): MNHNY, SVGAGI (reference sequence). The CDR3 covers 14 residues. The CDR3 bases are TGTGCCAGCAGTTCCGGACTAGCCTACAATGAGCAGTTCTTC. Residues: CASSSGLAYNEQFF.

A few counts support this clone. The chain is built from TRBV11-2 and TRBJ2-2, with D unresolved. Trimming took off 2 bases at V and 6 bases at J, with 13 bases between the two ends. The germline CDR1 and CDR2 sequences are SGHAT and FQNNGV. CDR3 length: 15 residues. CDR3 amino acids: CASSLNSLSAGELFF. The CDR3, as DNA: TGTGCCAGCAGCTTAAACTCACTGTCGGCCGGGGAGCTGTTTTTT. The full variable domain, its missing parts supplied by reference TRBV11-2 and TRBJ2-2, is EAGVAQSPRYKIIEKRQSVAFWCNPISGHATLYWYQQILGQGPKLLIQFQNNGVVDDSQLPKDRFSAERLKGVDSTLKIQPAKLEDSAVYLCASSLNSLSAGELFFGEGSRLTVL.

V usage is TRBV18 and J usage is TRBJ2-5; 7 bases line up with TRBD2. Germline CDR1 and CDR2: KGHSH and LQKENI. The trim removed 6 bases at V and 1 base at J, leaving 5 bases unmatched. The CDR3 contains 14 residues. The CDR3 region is CASSWDYTQETQYF. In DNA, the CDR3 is TGTGCCAGCTCGTGGGACTATACCCAAGAGACCCAGTACTTC. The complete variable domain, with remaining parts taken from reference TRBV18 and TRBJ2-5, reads NAGVMQNPRHLVRRRGQEARLRCSPMKGHSHVYWYRQLPEEGLKFMVYLQKENIIDESGMPKERFSAEFPKEGPSILRIQQVVRGDSAAYFCASSWDYTQETQYFGPGTRLLVL.

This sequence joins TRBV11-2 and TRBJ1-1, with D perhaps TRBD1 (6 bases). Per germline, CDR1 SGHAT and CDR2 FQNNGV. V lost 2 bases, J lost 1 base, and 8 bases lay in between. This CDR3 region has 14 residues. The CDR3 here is CASSLWDKNTEAFF. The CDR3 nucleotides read TGTGCCAGCAGCTTATGGGACAAGAACACTGAAGCTTTCTTT. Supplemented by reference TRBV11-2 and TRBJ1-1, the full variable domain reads EAGVAQSPRYKIIEKRQSVAFWCNPISGHATLYWYQQILGQGPKLLIQFQNNGVVDDSQLPKDRFSAERLKGVDSTLKIQPAKLEDSAVYLCASSLWDKNTEAFFGQGTRLTVV.

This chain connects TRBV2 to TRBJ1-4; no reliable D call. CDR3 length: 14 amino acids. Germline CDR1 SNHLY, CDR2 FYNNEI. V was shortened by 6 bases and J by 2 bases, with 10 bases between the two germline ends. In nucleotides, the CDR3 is TGTGCCAGCAGGGTATCCGGGACTAATGAAAAACTGTTTTTT. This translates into CASRVSGTNEKLFF.

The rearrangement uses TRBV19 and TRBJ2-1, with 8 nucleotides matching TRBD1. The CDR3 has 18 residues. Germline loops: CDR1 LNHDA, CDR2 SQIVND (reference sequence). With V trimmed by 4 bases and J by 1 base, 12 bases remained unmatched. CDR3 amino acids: CASSKKRQGQRSYNEQFF. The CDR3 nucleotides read TGTGCCAGTAGTAAAAAAAGACAGGGGCAACGATCCTACAATGAGCAGTTCTTC. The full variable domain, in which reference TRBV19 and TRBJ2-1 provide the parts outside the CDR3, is DGGITQSPKYLFRKEGQNVTLSCEQNLNHDAMYWYRQDPGQGLRLIYYSQIVNDFQKGDIAEGYSVSREKKESFPLTVTSAQKNPTAFYLCASSKKRQGQRSYNEQFFGPGTRLTVL.

Here the CDR3 reads CASSLSGGVYNEQFF. CDR3 DNA sequence: TGTGCCAGTTCCCTATCCGGGGGGGTTTACAATGAGCAGTTCTTC. This sequence joins TRBV6-5 and TRBJ2-1; TRBD2 matches at 8 bases. Germline assignment: CDR1 MNHEY and CDR2 SVGAGI. V lost 9 bases and J lost 4; bases outside the gene matches: 11. This CDR3 contains 15 residues.

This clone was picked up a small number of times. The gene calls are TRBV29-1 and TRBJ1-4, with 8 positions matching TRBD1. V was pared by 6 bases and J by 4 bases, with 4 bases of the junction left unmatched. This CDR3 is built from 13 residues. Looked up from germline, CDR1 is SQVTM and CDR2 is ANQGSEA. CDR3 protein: CSVQTGVNEKLFF. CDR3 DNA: TGCAGCGTCCAGACAGGGGTTAATGAAAAACTGTTTTTT.

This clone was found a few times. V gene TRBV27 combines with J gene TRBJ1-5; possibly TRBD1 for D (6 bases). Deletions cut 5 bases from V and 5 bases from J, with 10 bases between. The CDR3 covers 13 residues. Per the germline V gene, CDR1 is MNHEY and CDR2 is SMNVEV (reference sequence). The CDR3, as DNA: TGTGCCAGCAGTAACCCAGGGGATCAGCCCCAGCATTTT. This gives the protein CASSNPGDQPQHF.

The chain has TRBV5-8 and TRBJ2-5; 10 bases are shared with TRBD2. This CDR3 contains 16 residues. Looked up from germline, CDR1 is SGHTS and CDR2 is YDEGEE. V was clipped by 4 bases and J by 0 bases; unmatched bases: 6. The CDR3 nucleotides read TGTGCCAGCAGCCCAAAGCGGGGGGGATACCAAGAGACCCAGTACTTC. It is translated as CASSPKRGGYQETQYF.

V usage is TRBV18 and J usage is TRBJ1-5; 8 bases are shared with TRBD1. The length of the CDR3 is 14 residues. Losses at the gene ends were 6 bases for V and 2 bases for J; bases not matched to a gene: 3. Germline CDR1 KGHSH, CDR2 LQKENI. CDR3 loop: CASSSTGGNQPQHF. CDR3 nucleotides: TGTGCCAGCTCTTCGACAGGGGGCAATCAGCCCCAGCATTTT.